One sample yielded the 16 T cell receptor beta chains listed below, sequenced in a study of shared clonotypes between healthy human individuals. The repertoire was sequenced with immunoSEQ multiplex PCR; TCRdb's copy has only in-frame clones and lacks some. The profile covers 550,000 to 600,000 clones, with around 76% appearing a single time and approximately 12% taken by the ten largest. The sample comprised PBMCs. Receptor source: a woman in her thirties or forties in good health. Some clones in this sample may be carry-over from other donors' samples.

This chain uses TRBV9 with TRBJ2-1, with TRBD2 identical over 9 bases. The CDR3 runs 15 residues. V was pared by 0 bases and J by 9 bases, with 7 bases of the junction left unmatched. Germline V gene lookup returns CDR1 SGDLS and CDR2 YYNGEE. CDR3 sequence reads: CASSVVLAGEGEQFF. CDR3 sequence (DNA): TGTGCCAGCAGCGTAGTTTTAGCGGGAGAAGGTGAGCAGTTCTTC.

This clone was counted only a few times. The genes are TRBV25-1 and TRBJ1-2; D ambiguous. Germline-derived CDR1 and CDR2 are MGHDK and SYGVNS. This CDR3 spans 14 amino acids. The V end was cut by 4 bases, the J end by 4 bases, with 13 bases between. In DNA form, the CDR3 reads TGTGCCAGCAGTGTCGCCGGATCCCTCTATGGCTACACCTTC. The encoded protein is CASSVAGSLYGYTF.

This clone was detected once. V and J are TRBV5-1 and TRBJ2-2, with D tentatively TRBD2 (5 bases). Trimming removed 1 base from V and 6 bases from J, with 16 bases in between. The CDR3 covers 16 residues. CDR1 and CDR2 from the germline V gene are SGHRS and YFSETQ. The CDR3 spells CASSLLGDVSAGELFF. CDR3 in DNA: TGCGCCAGCAGCTTGTTGGGAGATGTTAGCGCCGGGGAGCTGTTTTTT.

The chain joins TRBV7-3 to TRBJ1-2; D might be TRBD1 (5 bases). Germline V gives CDR1 SGHTA, CDR2 FQGTGA. The V end was cut by 5 bases, the J end by 8 bases, with 15 bases between. The CDR3 runs 13 residues. In DNA, the CDR3 is TGTGCCAGCAGCCCTGGGGGGAGGGTCGGCTACACCTTC. Translating it yields CASSPGGRVGYTF.

In DNA, the CDR3 is TGTGCCAGCAGCTTGATCCAGGGGCTGGAGACCCAGTACTTC. Translated: CASSLIQGLETQYF. This chain joins TRBV11-2 and TRBJ2-5, with D maybe TRBD1 (6 bases). The germline V gene encodes CDR1 SGHAT and CDR2 FQNNGV. Trimming pared 3 bases from V and 5 bases from J, leaving 13 bases between. The CDR3 has 14 residues. Supplemented by reference TRBV11-2 and TRBJ2-5, the full variable domain reads EAGVAQSPRYKIIEKRQSVAFWCNPISGHATLYWYQQILGQGPKLLIQFQNNGVVDDSQLPKDRFSAERLKGVDSTLKIQPAKLEDSAVYLCASSLIQGLETQYFGPGTRLLVL.

This clone was counted only a few times. The rearrangement links TRBV5-1 to TRBJ1-1; 9 nucleotides align to TRBD1. Germline V gene data show CDR1 as SGHRS and CDR2 as YFSETQ. With V trimmed by 5 bases and J by 6 bases, 8 bases remained unmatched. The CDR3 length is 14 residues. CDR3 residues: CASSWGQGRAEAFF. CDR3 sequence (DNA): TGCGCCAGCAGTTGGGGACAGGGTCGGGCTGAAGCTTTCTTT. The complete variable domain, with remaining parts taken from reference TRBV5-1 and TRBJ1-1, reads KAGVTQTPRYLIKTRGQQVTLSCSPISGHRSVSWYQQTPGQGLQFLFEYFSETQRNKGNFPGRFSGRQFSNSRSEMNVSTLELGDSALYLCASSWGQGRAEAFFGQGTRLTVV.

CDR3 amino acids: CASSLGRGGETEAFF. In DNA form, the CDR3 reads TGTGCCAGCAGCTTAGGGAGAGGGGGCGAGACTGAAGCTTTCTTT. This sequence joins TRBV7-2 and TRBJ1-1, with 7 positions matching TRBD1. V shed 1 base, J shed 5 bases, and the junction held 7 bases outside the gene matches. The germline V gene encodes CDR1 SGHTA and CDR2 FQGNSA. CDR3 length: 15 residues. Full variable domain (remainder filled in from reference TRBV7-2 and TRBJ1-1): GAGVSQSPSNKVTEKGKDVELRCDPISGHTALYWYRQSLGQGLEFLIYFQGNSAPDKSGLPSDRFSAERTGGSVSTLTIQRTQQEDSAVYLCASSLGRGGETEAFFGQGTRLTVV.

The rearrangement joins TRBV28 to TRBJ1-5; TRBD1 is a possible D gene (5 bases). The V and J ends lost 1 base and 6 bases respectively, with 19 bases between them. Germline loops: CDR1 MDHEN, CDR2 SYDVKM. The CDR3 has 17 residues. In DNA, the CDR3 is TGTGCCAGCAGTTTATCGCACGGGGCCGTAATGGGTCAGCCCCAGCATTTT. As protein: CASSLSHGAVMGQPQHF.

This chain joins TRBV28 and TRBJ2-1; 7 bases map to TRBD2. The V and J ends lost 4 bases and 8 bases, in that order; junction bases with no gene match: 11. This CDR3 comprises 15 residues. Germline CDR1 is MDHEN and CDR2 is SYDVKM. CDR3 loop: CASSWAGAVRDEQFF. The CDR3 DNA is TGTGCCAGCAGTTGGGCGGGAGCCGTTAGGGATGAGCAGTTCTTC. The variable domain in full, completed from reference TRBV28 and TRBJ2-1, reads DVKVTQSSRYLVKRTGEKVFLECVQDMDHENMFWYRQDPGLGLRLIYFSYDVKMKEKGDIPEGYSVSREKKERFSLILESASTNQTSMYLCASSWAGAVRDEQFFGPGTRLTVL.

This sequence joins TRBV27 and TRBJ2-2; no clear D gene. Germline V gene data show CDR1 as MNHEY and CDR2 as SMNVEV (reference sequence). The CDR3 contains 15 residues. Deletions cut 2 bases from V and 3 bases from J, with 10 bases between. Here the CDR3 reads CASSLGITYTGELFF. The CDR3 nucleotides are TGTGCCAGCAGTTTAGGCATCACCTACACCGGGGAGCTGTTTTTT.

By proportion, this clone is medium-sized. The same CDR3 is also encoded by other DNA sequences in this sample. This rearrangement joins TRBV30 to TRBJ1-1; D call uncertain. The CDR3 spans 13 residues. Germline V CDR1 and CDR2: GTSNPN, SVGIG (reference sequence). Between the trimmed V and J ends, which lost 5 bases and 0 bases, there was a span of 10 bases. The CDR3 sequence is CAWEGNMNTEAFF. For the CDR3, the DNA is TGTGCCTGGGAGGGAAACATGAACACTGAAGCTTTCTTT. The full variable domain, its missing parts supplied by reference TRBV30 and TRBJ1-1, is SQTIHQWPATLVQPVGSPLSLECTVEGTSNPNLYWYRQAAGRGLQLLFYSVGIGQISSEVPQNLSASRPQDRQFILSSKKLLLSDSGFYLCAWEGNMNTEAFFGQGTRLTVV.

This chain links TRBV7-2 with TRBJ1-3; D unresolved. The CDR3 length is 16 residues. Germline assignment: CDR1 SGHTA and CDR2 FQGNSA. Trimming took 1 base from V and 4 from J, leaving 14 bases between them. CDR3: CASSLGASFGGNTIYF. The CDR3 bases are TGTGCCAGCAGCTTAGGGGCCAGCTTTGGCGGAAACACCATATATTTT.

The rearrangement joins TRBV27 to TRBJ2-1; 7 positions agree with TRBD1. The ends lost 6 bases at V and 3 bases at J; junction bases unmatched: 5. The CDR3 has 14 amino acids. Germline CDR1 MNHEY, CDR2 SMNVEV (reference sequence). In DNA form, the CDR3 reads TGTGCCAGCAGGCATAGGGACAGCTACAATGAGCAGTTCTTC. Encoded protein: CASRHRDSYNEQFF.

A single count supports this clone. The rearrangement links TRBV30 to TRBJ2-1; 8 bases are a match to TRBD1. The CDR3 loop spans 12 amino acids. Germline CDR1 reads GTSNPN; CDR2 reads SVGIG (reference sequence). With V trimmed by 3 bases and J by 9 bases, 4 bases remained unmatched. The CDR3 spells CAWSGTGGEQFF. CDR3 DNA: TGTGCCTGGAGCGGCACAGGGGGTGAGCAGTTCTTC.

This chain connects TRBV4-1 to TRBJ1-2; D is possibly TRBD1 (6 bases). V lost 3 bases, J lost 1 base, and 9 bases lay in between. Germline-derived CDR1 and CDR2 are MGHRA and YSYEKL. CDR3 length equals 14 residues. CDR3 sequence (DNA): TGCGCCAGCAGCCACAACAGGGTTAACTATGGCTACACCTTC. It encodes CASSHNRVNYGYTF.

V usage is TRBV7-3 and J usage is TRBJ2-5; maybe TRBD1 (6 bases). From germline, CDR1 is SGHTA and CDR2 FQGTGA. The CDR3 is 14 amino acids. V lost 3 bases to trimming and J lost 5 bases, with 13 bases between them. CDR3 DNA sequence: TGTGCCAGCAGCTTCCAACAGGGAGAGGAGACCCAGTACTTC. This encodes CASSFQQGEETQYF.